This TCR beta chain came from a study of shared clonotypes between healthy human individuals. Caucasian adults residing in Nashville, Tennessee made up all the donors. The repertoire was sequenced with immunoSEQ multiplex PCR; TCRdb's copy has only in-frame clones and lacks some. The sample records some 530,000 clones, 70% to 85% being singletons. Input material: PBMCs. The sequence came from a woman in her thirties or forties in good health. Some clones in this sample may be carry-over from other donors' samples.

The CDR3: CASSQGGAGPSGNQPQHF. The DNA of the CDR3 is TGTGCCAGCAGTCAAGGGGGCGCAGGCCCTTCGGGCAATCAGCCCCAGCATTTT. The rearrangement links TRBV28 to TRBJ1-5; 7 positions match TRBD1. The trim removed 5 bases at V and 2 bases at J, leaving 15 bases unmatched. CDR1 and CDR2 from the germline V gene are MDHEN and SYDVKM. This CDR3 comprises 18 residues.